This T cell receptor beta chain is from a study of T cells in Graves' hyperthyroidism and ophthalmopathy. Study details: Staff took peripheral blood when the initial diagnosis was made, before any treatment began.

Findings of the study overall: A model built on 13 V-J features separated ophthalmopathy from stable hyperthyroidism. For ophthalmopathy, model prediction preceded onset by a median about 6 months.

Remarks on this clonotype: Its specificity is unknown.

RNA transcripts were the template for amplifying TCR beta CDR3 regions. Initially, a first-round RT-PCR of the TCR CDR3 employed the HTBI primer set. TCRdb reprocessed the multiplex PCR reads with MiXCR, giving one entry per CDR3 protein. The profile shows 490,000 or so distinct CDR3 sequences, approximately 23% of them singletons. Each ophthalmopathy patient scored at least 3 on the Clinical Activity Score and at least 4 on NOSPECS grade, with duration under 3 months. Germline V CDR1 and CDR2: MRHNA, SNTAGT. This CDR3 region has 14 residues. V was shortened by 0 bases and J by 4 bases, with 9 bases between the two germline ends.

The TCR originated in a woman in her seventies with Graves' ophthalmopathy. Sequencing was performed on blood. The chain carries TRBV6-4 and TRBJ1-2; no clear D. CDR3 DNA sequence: TGTGCCAGCAGTGACTCACACGGCCCCTATGGCTACACCTTC. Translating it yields CASSDSHGPYGYTF.